These 32 T cell receptor beta chains were all obtained from the same sample, sequenced in a study of shared clonotypes between healthy human individuals. Sequencing used immunoSEQ multiplex PCR; TCRdb keeps in-frame clones, though not all of them. The repertoire holds over 75,000 clones, with 68% as singletons. Sequenced input: memory CD8+ T cells sorted from blood. Specified subset: CD45RO+ cells pooled with CCR7-negative TemRA cells. These receptors all come from a young man in good health.

This clone was picked up a small number of times. This chain uses TRBV6-6 with TRBJ2-5; unclear D gene. The CDR3 extends over 13 amino acids. Per germline, CDR1 MNHNY and CDR2 SVGAGI (reference sequence). Trimming removed 4 bases from V and 5 bases from J, with 11 bases in between. The CDR3 DNA reads TGTGCCAGCAGTTGGGCAGCCGTGGAGACCCAGTACTTC. This gives the protein CASSWAAVETQYF.

The rearrangement uses TRBV15 and TRBJ2-3, with 7 bases that match TRBD2. The germline V gene has CDR1 LNHNV and CDR2 YYDKDF (reference sequence). V dropped 11 bases and J dropped 4; count of bases not matched to a gene: 9. The CDR3 covers 13 residues. CDR3 residues: CAAGSGTPDTQYF. In nucleotides, the CDR3 is TGTGCCGCCGGCAGCGGGACCCCAGATACGCAGTATTTT.

To note about this clone: This likely stems from a read error, as it lies one base from a far larger clone. This same CDR3 is encoded by further DNA sequences in the sample. This chain connects TRBV6-4 to TRBJ2-1; 12 bases align to TRBD2. Germline V gene sequence: CDR1 MRHNA, CDR2 SNTAGT. There are 15 residues in the CDR3. Trimming took 3 bases from V and 4 from J; bases not matched to a gene: 1. The CDR3 here is CASSETSGSYNEQFF. The CDR3 DNA reads TGTGCCAGCAGTGAGACTAGCGGGAGTTACAATGAGCAGTTCTTC.

The chain employs TRBV6-5 and TRBJ2-7; D is unclear. Germline loops: CDR1 MNHEY, CDR2 SVGAGI. The CDR3 has 11 amino acids. The V end lost 6 bases, the J end lost 3 bases, and 6 bases lay between the germline ends. DNA for the CDR3: TGTGCCAGCAGCCAGGTCTACGAGCAGTACTTC. It encodes CASSQVYEQYF.

The gene calls are TRBV29-1 and TRBJ2-3, with unresolved D. The CDR3 runs 14 residues. V lost 6 bases, J lost 0 bases, and 13 bases lay in between. Germline loops: CDR1 SQVTM, CDR2 ANQGSEA. Here the CDR3 DNA reads TGCAGCGTGGCTGTAGGGTCTAGCACAGATACGCAGTATTTT. Its protein is CSVAVGSSTDTQYF.

The chain carries TRBV28 and TRBJ2-5; no clear D. This CDR3 spans 16 amino acids. Germline V gene lookup returns CDR1 MDHEN and CDR2 SYDVKM. V lost 4 bases and J lost 1, with 16 bases in between. CDR3 DNA sequence: TGTGCCAGCAGTTATGTCCAGGCGGCCATCCAAGAGACCCAGTACTTC. Translated: CASSYVQAAIQETQYF.

The chain has TRBV2 and TRBJ2-3, with 13 nucleotides matching TRBD2. The CDR3 is made up of 15 amino acids. J was trimmed by 2 bases and V by 9 bases; bases with no gene match: 5. Germline V gene lookup returns CDR1 SNHLY and CDR2 FYNNEI. The CDR3 DNA reads as TGTGCCAGAGGGACTAGCGGGGTCTCCACAGATACGCAGTATTTT. Translating it yields CARGTSGVSTDTQYF.

The chain employs TRBV27 and TRBJ2-3; no definite D call. Germline lookup yields CDR1 MNHEY and CDR2 SMNVEV (reference sequence). The CDR3 has 15 amino acids. The V and J ends lost 5 bases and 7 bases respectively, with 19 bases between them. CDR3 amino acids: CASSVLTTNLNTQYF. The CDR3 DNA is TGTGCCAGCAGTGTTCTAACGACCAATCTTAATACGCAGTATTTT.

The V call is TRBV6-1, the J call TRBJ2-7, with 9 bases identical to TRBD1. CDR1 MNHNS and CDR2 SASEGT come from the germline V gene. V shed 4 bases, J shed 3 bases, and the junction held 4 bases outside the gene matches. CDR3 length equals 14 residues. DNA for the CDR3: TGTGCCAGCAGTGTGGGACAGGGACGCTACGAGCAGTACTTC. Its protein product is CASSVGQGRYEQYF.

In this sample, this clone turned up once. V usage is TRBV5-5 and J usage is TRBJ2-1; 8 bases line up with TRBD1. CDR1 SGHKS and CDR2 YYEKEE come from the germline V gene (reference sequence). The trim removed 6 bases at V and 1 base at J, leaving 6 bases unmatched. The CDR3 covers 15 residues. Written as DNA, the CDR3 is TGTGCCAGCAACATACAGGGGGTGTCCTACAATGAGCAGTTCTTC. Protein: CASNIQGVSYNEQFF. The whole variable domain, remainder taken from reference TRBV5-5 and TRBJ2-1, is DAGVTQSPTHLIKTRGQQVTLRCSPISGHKSVSWYQQVLGQGPQFIFQYYEKEERGRGNFPDRFSARQFPNYSSELNVNALLLGDSALYLCASNIQGVSYNEQFFGPGTRLTVL.

To note about this clone: Possible read error: a much larger clone is one base away. Other DNA sequences in this specimen translate into the identical CDR3. The chain joins TRBV7-7 to TRBJ2-5; perhaps D is TRBD1 or TRBD2 (6 bases each). The CDR3 runs 16 residues. Germline loops: CDR1 SSHAT, CDR2 FNYEAQ (reference sequence). CDR3 sequence (DNA): TGTGCTAGCAGCTTAGAGCGAGGGGGGAGCTCGGAAACCCAGTACTTC. This sequence encodes CASSLERGGSSETQYF.

This clone was seen more than once but under ten times. The V call is TRBV5-1, the J call TRBJ2-5; D is perhaps TRBD1 (5 bases). Looked up from germline, CDR1 is SGHRS and CDR2 is YFSETQ. V dropped 4 bases and J dropped 5 bases, with 15 bases sitting between them. The CDR3 spans 14 residues. CDR3: CASSPNGAWETQYF. CDR3 sequence (DNA): TGCGCCAGCAGCCCTAATGGGGCCTGGGAGACCCAGTACTTC.

This clone came up a few times. At one boundary the junction diverges from the germline segment, which might be a read error. DNA for the CDR3: TGCGCCAGCAGCAAAAGGACAGATCCTGTCTTC. Amino acid sequence: CASSKRTDPVF. The rearrangement uses TRBV4-1 and TRBJ2-7, with a weak D call TRBD1 (6 bases). This CDR3 has 11 amino acids. Per the germline V gene, CDR1 is MGHRA and CDR2 is YSYEKL.

This clone was observed a few times. V usage is TRBV6-5 and J usage is TRBJ2-5; TRBD2 aligns across 13 bases. After removal of 5 bases from V and 5 bases from J, the junction contained 5 bases not matched to a gene. This CDR3 has 15 residues. Germline loops: CDR1 MNHEY, CDR2 SVGAGI. CDR3 in amino acids: CASSILAGGSETQYF. CDR3 nucleotide sequence: TGTGCCAGCAGTATACTAGCGGGAGGGAGCGAGACCCAGTACTTC.

This clone appeared a single time. The chain links TRBV6-6 to TRBJ2-7; D might be TRBD1 or TRBD2, each matching 6 bases. V was shortened by 6 bases and J by 1 base, with 10 bases between the two germline ends. CDR3 length: 13 residues. Germline V gives CDR1 MNHNY, CDR2 SVGAGI (reference sequence). In DNA form, the CDR3 reads TGTGCCAGCAGCAGAGGGGGGTCCTACGAGCAGTACTTC. Its translation: CASSRGGSYEQYF.

The sample holds one count of this clone. V gene TRBV6-5 combines with J gene TRBJ1-5, with D unresolved. CDR1 and CDR2 (germline): MNHEY, SVGAGI. The CDR3 spans 14 residues. V gave up 5 bases and J gave up 4 bases, with 12 bases separating them. The CDR3 DNA reads as TGTGCCAGCAGTGAATCAAACGGTAATCAGCCCCAGCATTTT. Protein product: CASSESNGNQPQHF.

J is TRBJ2-7 and V is TRBV6-1; 12 positions agree with TRBD2. J was trimmed by 1 base and V by 2 bases; bases with no gene match: 12. The CDR3 length is 19 residues. CDR1 is MNHNS and CDR2 is SASEGT in the germline V gene. CDR3 amino acids: CASSERLAGVFVNSYEQYF. DNA of the CDR3: TGTGCCAGCAGTGAAAGACTAGCGGGAGTTTTTGTTAATTCCTACGAGCAGTACTTC.

The DNA of the CDR3 is TGTGCCAGCAGCTTAGGGGGGTGGCGGGAGACCCAGTACTTC. It is translated as CASSLGGWRETQYF. This chain uses TRBV11-3 with TRBJ2-5; D tentatively reads TRBD1 or TRBD2 (5 bases each). Germline V gives CDR1 SGHNT, CDR2 YENEEA. The CDR3 extends over 14 amino acids. The V and J ends lost 1 base and 5 bases respectively, with 11 bases between them.

This clone has just a few counts. The chain's CDR3 is CAWSPTGGGSYEQYF. In DNA, the CDR3 is TGTGCCTGGAGCCCTACAGGGGGGGGATCCTACGAGCAGTACTTC. The rearrangement uses TRBV30 and TRBJ2-7; weak D call: TRBD1 (8 bases). Germline CDR1 and CDR2: GTSNPN and SVGIG (reference sequence). There are 15 residues in the CDR3. The ends were cut back, 3 bases at V and 1 base at J, with 16 bases in the middle.

This chain uses TRBV25-1 with TRBJ2-6, with a tentative D call TRBD2 (5 bases). Per germline, CDR1 MGHDK and CDR2 SYGVNS. The CDR3 length is 16 residues. V lost 4 bases, J lost 1 base, and 11 bases lay in between. The DNA for the CDR3 is TGTGCCAGCAGTGGATGGACGGGGTCTGGGGCCAACGTCCTGACTTTC. This encodes CASSGWTGSGANVLTF. The entire variable domain, with the rest obtained from reference TRBV25-1 and TRBJ2-6, is as follows: EADIYQTPRYLVIGTGKKITLECSQTMGHDKMYWYQQDPGMELHLIHYSYGVNSTEKGDLSSESTVSRIRTEHFPLTLESARPSHTSQYLCASSGWTGSGANVLTFGAGSRLTVL.

This sequence joins TRBV6-5 and TRBJ2-7; D gene ambiguous. The V end was cut by 6 bases, the J end by 6 bases, with 18 bases between. The CDR3 sequence is 14 residues long. Germline V gene data show CDR1 as MNHEY and CDR2 as SVGAGI. For the CDR3, the DNA is TGTGCCAGCAGCCAAACGGGCCGGGCAGGCGAGCAGTACTTC. Translation gives CASSQTGRAGEQYF.

The chain couples TRBV5-6 to TRBJ1-5; TRBD1 might be the D (6 bases). V lost 0 bases, J lost 5 bases, and 15 bases lay in between. CDR3 length: 16 residues. Germline V gene sequence: CDR1 SGHDT, CDR2 YYEEEE. CDR3 DNA: TGTGCCAGCAGCTTGGGGACAGCCCAGCCCGATCAGCCCCAGCATTTT. It encodes CASSLGTAQPDQPQHF. Full variable domain (rest looked up from reference TRBV5-6 and TRBJ1-5): DAGVTQSPTHLIKTRGQQVTLRCSPKSGHDTVSWYQQALGQGPQFIFQYYEEEERQRGNFPDRFSGHQFPNYSSELNVNALLLGDSALYLCASSLGTAQPDQPQHFGDGTRLSIL.

The chain joins TRBV6-6 to TRBJ2-7; 7 bases are shared with TRBD1. Germline-derived CDR1 and CDR2 are MNHNY and SVGAGI (reference sequence). The CDR3 is 14 residues long. Germline trimming cut 3 bases from V and 4 bases from J; bases unmatched to any gene: 6. CDR3 DNA: TGTGCCAGCAGTTATACGGGACAGCTATACGAGCAGTACTTC. Its protein is CASSYTGQLYEQYF.

On this clone: Germline is not matched at one junction end, which may reflect a read error. The chain joins TRBV7-4 to TRBJ2-3, with D perhaps matching TRBD1 (6 bases). Germline V gene sequence: CDR1 SGHVT, CDR2 SQSDAQ. This CDR3 is built from 11 residues. In DNA form, the CDR3 reads TGTGCCAGCAGCTCCTCCTCCGGGACATACTTT. Encoded protein: CASSSSSGTYF.

The chain combines TRBV25-1 with TRBJ1-5; D is undetermined. This CDR3 has 15 amino acids. Germline CDR1 and CDR2: MGHDK and SYGVNS. V dropped 7 bases and J dropped 3 bases, with 16 bases sitting between them. CDR3 DNA sequence: TGTGCCAGCACCCCCAACGGAGCTCTCAATCAGCCCCAGCATTTT. As protein: CASTPNGALNQPQHF.

This clone was found a few times. This CDR3 is CSALTTESSYEQYF. In DNA, the CDR3 is TGCAGCGCCTTGACGACAGAGAGCTCCTACGAGCAGTACTTC. The chain carries TRBV29-1 and TRBJ2-7; D is perhaps TRBD1 (5 bases). Trimming pared 7 bases from V and 0 bases from J, leaving 16 bases between. Germline CDR1 is SQVTM and CDR2 is ANQGSEA. The CDR3 consists of 14 residues.

Many counts were recorded for this clone. Other nucleotide sequences from this sample produce the same CDR3. This rearrangement joins TRBV28 to TRBJ2-1; D unclear. V dropped 1 base and J dropped 2 bases, with 0 bases sitting between them. The CDR3 contains 12 residues. Germline V gene sequence: CDR1 MDHEN, CDR2 SYDVKM. The CDR3 DNA reads TGTGCCAGCAGTTTATCCTACAATGAGCAGTTCTTC. Translated, it gives CASSLSYNEQFF.

The V and J genes are TRBV11-2 and TRBJ2-7, with no clear D. V was pared by 5 bases and J by 3 bases, with 8 bases between. The CDR3 runs to 12 residues. Germline V gene lookup returns CDR1 SGHAT and CDR2 FQNNGV. CDR3 loop: CASSIQSYEQYF. Here the CDR3 DNA reads TGTGCCAGCAGCATACAGAGCTACGAGCAGTACTTC.

This sequence joins TRBV10-1 and TRBJ2-2; 8 bases fit TRBD1. The CDR3 extends over 14 amino acids. CDR1 is WNHNN and CDR2 is SYGVQD in the germline V gene (reference sequence). V was clipped by 6 bases and J by 7 bases; unmatched bases: 7. CDR3 amino acids: CASRAQGAGGELFF. In DNA form, the CDR3 reads TGCGCCAGCAGGGCCCAGGGGGCTGGCGGGGAGCTGTTTTTT.

A note on this clone: Other DNA sequences from this sample encode an identical CDR3 as well. The chain is built from TRBV11-2 and TRBJ1-1, with D perhaps matching TRBD1 (6 bases). Trimming removed 0 bases from V and 2 bases from J, with 10 bases in between. From germline, CDR1 is SGHAT and CDR2 FQNNGV. This CDR3 is built from 15 residues. The CDR3 sequence: CASSLEGGVNTEAFF. CDR3 sequence (DNA): TGTGCCAGCAGCTTAGAGGGGGGCGTAAACACTGAAGCTTTCTTT.

This sequence joins TRBV13 and TRBJ1-2, with 8 bases lining up with TRBD1. Germline CDR1 reads PRHDT; CDR2 reads FYEKMQ (reference sequence). The J segment lost 8 bases and the V segment lost 5 bases, leaving 13 bases of the junction unmatched. The length of the CDR3 is 15 residues. The CDR3 sequence is CASSPRDRPGEGYTF. The CDR3 DNA reads as TGTGCCAGCAGCCCGAGGGACAGGCCGGGGGAGGGCTACACCTTC.

A few counts support this clone. The chain recombines TRBV15 with TRBJ2-1; D is perhaps TRBD2 (6 bases). Germline CDR1 LNHNV, CDR2 YYDKDF (reference sequence). The V end was cut by 5 bases, the J end by 6 bases, with 17 bases between. The CDR3 sequence is 15 residues long. CDR3 DNA: TGTGCCACCAGCCCCTCGGGGCGGAGGGTCAATGAGCAGTTCTTC. Encoded protein: CATSPSGRRVNEQFF.